These 2 T cell receptor beta chains originate from one sample sequenced in a study of shared clonotypes between healthy human individuals. Sequencing used immunoSEQ multiplex PCR; TCRdb keeps in-frame clones, though not all of them. The sample includes 2 million to 2.5 million clones, 85% to 95% seen only once; the top ten take 0.3% to 0.45%. Sequenced: naive CD4+ T cells from PBMCs. Indicated subset: CD45RA+ positively selected. These receptors were collected from a young man in good health. Some clones in this sample may be carry-over from other donors' samples.

The gene calls are TRBV10-3 and TRBJ2-3; 14 nucleotides align to TRBD2. With 6 bases clipped from V and 0 bases from J, the junction kept 11 bases outside the gene matches. CDR3 length: 19 residues. The V gene's germline CDR1 is ENHRY and CDR2 SYGVKD. The CDR3 region is CAIRGTSGRAQPSTDTQYF. As DNA, the CDR3 is TGTGCCATCAGGGGGACTAGCGGGAGAGCGCAACCTAGCACAGATACGCAGTATTTT.

The chain joins TRBV5-1 to TRBJ2-2; 8 nucleotides agree with TRBD2. The CDR3 extends over 15 amino acids. Trimming at V came to 4 bases and at J to 5 bases, leaving 7 bases not matched to a gene. Germline V gene lookup returns CDR1 SGHRS and CDR2 YFSETQ. The CDR3 region has the DNA TGCGCCAGCAGCCCCAGCGGGAGAGGGACCGGGGAGCTGTTTTTT. The encoded protein is CASSPSGRGTGELFF.